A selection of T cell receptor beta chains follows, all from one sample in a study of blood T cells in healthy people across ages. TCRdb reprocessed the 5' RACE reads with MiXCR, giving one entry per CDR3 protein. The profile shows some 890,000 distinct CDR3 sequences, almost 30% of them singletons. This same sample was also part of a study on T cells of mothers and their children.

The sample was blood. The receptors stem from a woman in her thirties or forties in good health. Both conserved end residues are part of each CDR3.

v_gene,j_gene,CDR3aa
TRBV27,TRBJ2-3,CATFPEGLRTDTQYF
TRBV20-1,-,CSAEPGLGTYEQYF
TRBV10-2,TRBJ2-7,CASIQTWQMYF
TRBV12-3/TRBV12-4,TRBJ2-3,CASSRLAGADVQYF
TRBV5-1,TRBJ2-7,CASSWGQGQTYEQYF
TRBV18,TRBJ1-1,CASSPRLAGVDTEAFF
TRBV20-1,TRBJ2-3,CSARDVVAGSTDTQYF
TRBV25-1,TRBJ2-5,CASSTGGFEETQYF
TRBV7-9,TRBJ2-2,CASSLAQANTGELFF
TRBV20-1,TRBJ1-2,CSARPPGTNYGYTF
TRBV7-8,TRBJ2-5,CASSLVTGGGEQYF
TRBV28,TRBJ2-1,CASSPNRLASEQFF
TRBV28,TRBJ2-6,CASMGFLGRRFSGANVLTF
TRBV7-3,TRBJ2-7,CASSFWQGTYEQYF
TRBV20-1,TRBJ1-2,CSARGVGGYTF
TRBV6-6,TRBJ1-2,CASFGTGTGVHYGYTF
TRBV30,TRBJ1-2,CAWSVPGGANYGYTF
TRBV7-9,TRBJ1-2,CASSLSRDSLGYGYTF
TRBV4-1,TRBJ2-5,CASSLGLHNKETQYF
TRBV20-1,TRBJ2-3,CSAIQGNTQYF
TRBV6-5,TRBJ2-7,CASSYSWGAGAYEQYF
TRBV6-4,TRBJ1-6,CASSDGTGNSPLHF
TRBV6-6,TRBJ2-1,CASSYSSHGSNEQFF
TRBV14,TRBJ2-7,CASSQSRTGRLDEQYF
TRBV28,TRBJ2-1,CANSTGYAYNEQFF
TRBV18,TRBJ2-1,CASSPSQDEQFF
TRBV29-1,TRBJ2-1,CSVHHPAYNEQFF
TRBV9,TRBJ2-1,CASSDRTGLAGNEQFF
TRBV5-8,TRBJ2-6,CASSLEGHLSGANVLTF
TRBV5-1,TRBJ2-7,CASSLQGAGVYEQYF
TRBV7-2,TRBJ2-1,CARSSLGWVEQFF
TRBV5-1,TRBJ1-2,CASSLVGQGGPNCGYTF
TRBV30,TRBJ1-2,CAWSVDRSNYGYTF
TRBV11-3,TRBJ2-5,CASSPDRGKRETQYF
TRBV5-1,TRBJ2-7,CASSPRNYNEQYF
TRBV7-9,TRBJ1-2,CASSWDPYVYGYTF
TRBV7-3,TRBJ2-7,CASSLGGLAMDEQYF
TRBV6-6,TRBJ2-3,CASSSTSDTQYF
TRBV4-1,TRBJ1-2,CASSPLARTDGYTF
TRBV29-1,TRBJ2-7,CSVLAGTAYEQYF
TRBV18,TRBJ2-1,CASCPGIADEQFF
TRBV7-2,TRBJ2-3,CASSLGGGGGSPMDTQYF
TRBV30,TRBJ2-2,CAWSVHAGGLTGELFF
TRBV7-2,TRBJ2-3,CASSPSGLTSTDTQYF
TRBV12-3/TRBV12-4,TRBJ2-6,CASKGLGANVLTF
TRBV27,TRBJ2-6,CASSYEGATSGANVLTF
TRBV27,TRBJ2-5,CASSPDSSVTQYF
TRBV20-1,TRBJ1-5,CSAGSGSNQPQHF
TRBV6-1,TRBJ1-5,CASEGRVYSNQPQHF
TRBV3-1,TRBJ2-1,CASSQDPASGGADEQFF